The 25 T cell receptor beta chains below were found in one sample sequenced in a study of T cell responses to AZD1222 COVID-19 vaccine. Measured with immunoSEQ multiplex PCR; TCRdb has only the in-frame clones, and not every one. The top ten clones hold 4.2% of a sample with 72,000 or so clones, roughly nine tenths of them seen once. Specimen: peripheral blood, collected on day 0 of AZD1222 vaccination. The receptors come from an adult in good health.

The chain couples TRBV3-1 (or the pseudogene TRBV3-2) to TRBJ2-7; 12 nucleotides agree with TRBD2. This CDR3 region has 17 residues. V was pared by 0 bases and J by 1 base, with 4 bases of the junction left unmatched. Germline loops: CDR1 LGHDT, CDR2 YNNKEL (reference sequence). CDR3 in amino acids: CASSQEPSGRASYEQYF. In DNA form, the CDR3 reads TGTGCCAGCAGCCAAGAACCTAGCGGGAGGGCGTCCTACGAGCAGTACTTC.

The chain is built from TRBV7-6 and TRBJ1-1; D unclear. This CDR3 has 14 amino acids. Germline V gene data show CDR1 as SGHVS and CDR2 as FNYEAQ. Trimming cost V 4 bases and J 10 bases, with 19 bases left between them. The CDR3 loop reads CASSSTRSGRAAFF. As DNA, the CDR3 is TGTGCCAGCAGCTCAACCCGGTCAGGTCGGGCAGCTTTCTTT.

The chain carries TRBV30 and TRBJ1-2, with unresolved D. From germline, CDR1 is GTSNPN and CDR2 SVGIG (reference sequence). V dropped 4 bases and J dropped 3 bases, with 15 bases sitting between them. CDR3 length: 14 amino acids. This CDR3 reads CAWTGVGADYGYTF. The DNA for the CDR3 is TGTGCCTGGACTGGGGTGGGAGCGGACTATGGCTACACCTTC.

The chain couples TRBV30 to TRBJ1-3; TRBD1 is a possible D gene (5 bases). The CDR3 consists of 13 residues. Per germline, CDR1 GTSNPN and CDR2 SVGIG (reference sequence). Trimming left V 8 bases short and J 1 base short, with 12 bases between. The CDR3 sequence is CATRTNSGNTIYF. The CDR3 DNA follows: TGTGCCACCCGGACAAATTCTGGAAACACCATATATTTT.

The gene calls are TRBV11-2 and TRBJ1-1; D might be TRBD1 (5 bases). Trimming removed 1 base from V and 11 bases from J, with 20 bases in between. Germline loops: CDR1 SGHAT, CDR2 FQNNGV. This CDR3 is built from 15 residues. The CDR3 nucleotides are TGTGCCAGCAGCTTAGGGGAAAAGCGGGCAGGGTTGGCTTTCTTT. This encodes CASSLGEKRAGLAFF.

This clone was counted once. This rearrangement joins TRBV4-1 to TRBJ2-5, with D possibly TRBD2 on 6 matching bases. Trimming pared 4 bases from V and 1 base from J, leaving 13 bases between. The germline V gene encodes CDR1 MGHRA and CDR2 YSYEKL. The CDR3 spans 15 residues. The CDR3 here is CASSLGLLPQETQYF. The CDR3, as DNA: TGCGCCAGCAGCCTCGGACTACTTCCCCAAGAGACCCAGTACTTC.

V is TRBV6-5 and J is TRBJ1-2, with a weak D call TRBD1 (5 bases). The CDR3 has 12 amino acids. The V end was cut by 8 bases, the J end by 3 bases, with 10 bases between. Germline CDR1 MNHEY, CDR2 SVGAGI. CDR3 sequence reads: CASQVGHYGYTF. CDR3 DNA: TGTGCCAGCCAAGTGGGACACTATGGCTACACCTTC.

CDR3 protein: CASTPGGTGVNYGYTF. The CDR3 nucleotides are TGTGCCAGCACCCCGGGCGGGACAGGAGTCAACTATGGCTACACCTTC. This chain joins TRBV13 and TRBJ1-2; 8 nucleotides match TRBD1. Germline assignment: CDR1 PRHDT and CDR2 FYEKMQ (reference sequence). The length of the CDR3 is 16 residues. The V and J ends lost 7 bases and 2 bases, in that order; junction bases with no gene match: 12.

CDR3 sequence (DNA): TGTGCCAGTAGTATGGGGCCGGGGGACGCGTACGAGCAGTACTTC. It yields the protein CASSMGPGDAYEQYF. The chain links TRBV19 to TRBJ2-7, with a tentative D call TRBD2 (6 bases). The CDR3 extends over 15 amino acids. Germline lookup yields CDR1 LNHDA and CDR2 SQIVND (reference sequence). The germline V and J ends were trimmed by 3 bases and 4 bases, with 16 bases remaining between them.

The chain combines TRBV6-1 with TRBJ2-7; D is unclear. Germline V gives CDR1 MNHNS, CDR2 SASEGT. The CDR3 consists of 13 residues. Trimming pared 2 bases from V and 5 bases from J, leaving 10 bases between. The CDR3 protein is CASSEYRTDEQYF. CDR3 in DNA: TGTGCCAGCAGTGAATACCGGACGGACGAGCAGTACTTC.

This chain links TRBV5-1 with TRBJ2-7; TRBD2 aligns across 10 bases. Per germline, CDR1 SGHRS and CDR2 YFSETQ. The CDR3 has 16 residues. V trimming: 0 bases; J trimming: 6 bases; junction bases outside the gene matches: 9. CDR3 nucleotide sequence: TGCGCCAGCAGCTTGGCCGGGTCTAGCGGGAGTGGCGAGCAGTACTTC. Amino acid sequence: CASSLAGSSGSGEQYF. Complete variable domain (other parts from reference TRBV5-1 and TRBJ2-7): KAGVTQTPRYLIKTRGQQVTLSCSPISGHRSVSWYQQTPGQGLQFLFEYFSETQRNKGNFPGRFSGRQFSNSRSEMNVSTLELGDSALYLCASSLAGSSGSGEQYFGPGTRLTVT.

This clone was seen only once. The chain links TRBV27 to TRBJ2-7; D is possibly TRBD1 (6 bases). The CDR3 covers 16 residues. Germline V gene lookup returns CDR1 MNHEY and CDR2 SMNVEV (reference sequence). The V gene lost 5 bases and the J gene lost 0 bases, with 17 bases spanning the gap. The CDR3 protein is CASSPSGTRSSYEQYF. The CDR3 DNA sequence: TGTGCCAGCAGTCCCTCCGGGACAAGGAGCTCCTACGAGCAGTACTTC.

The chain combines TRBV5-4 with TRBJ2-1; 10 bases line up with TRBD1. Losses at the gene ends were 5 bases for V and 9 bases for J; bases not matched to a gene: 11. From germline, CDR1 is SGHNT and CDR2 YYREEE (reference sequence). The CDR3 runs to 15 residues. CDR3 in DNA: TGTGCCAGCAGTATAGGGACAGGGGCGGGTGGTGAGCAGTTCTTC. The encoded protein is CASSIGTGAGGEQFF.

CDR3 region: CASSHLSRGGSTDTQYF. The CDR3 region has the DNA TGTGCCAGCAGTCACCTCTCCAGAGGGGGCAGCACAGATACGCAGTATTTT. The chain has TRBV4-2 and TRBJ2-3, with 7 bases matching TRBD1. CDR1 is LGHNA and CDR2 is YNFKEQ in the germline V gene. V trimming: 6 bases; J trimming: 0 bases; junction bases outside the gene matches: 12. CDR3 length: 17 residues.

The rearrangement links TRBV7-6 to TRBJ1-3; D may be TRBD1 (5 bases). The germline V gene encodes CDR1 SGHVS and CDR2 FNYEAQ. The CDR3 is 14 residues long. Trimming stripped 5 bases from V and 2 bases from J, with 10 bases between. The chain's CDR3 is CASSRGVAGNTIYF. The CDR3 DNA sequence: TGTGCCAGCAGCCGGGGGGTCGCTGGAAACACCATATATTTT.

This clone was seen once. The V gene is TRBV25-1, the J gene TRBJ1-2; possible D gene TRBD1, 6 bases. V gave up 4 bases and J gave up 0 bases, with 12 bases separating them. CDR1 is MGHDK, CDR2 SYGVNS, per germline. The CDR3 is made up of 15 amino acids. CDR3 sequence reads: CASSGRQDPNYGYTF. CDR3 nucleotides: TGTGCCAGCAGTGGACGACAGGATCCTAACTATGGCTACACCTTC.

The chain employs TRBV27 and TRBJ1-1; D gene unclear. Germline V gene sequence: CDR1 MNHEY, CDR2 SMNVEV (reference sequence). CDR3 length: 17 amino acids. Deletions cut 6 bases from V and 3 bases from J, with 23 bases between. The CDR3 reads CASSPTSMAIGYTEAFF. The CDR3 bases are TGTGCCAGCAGCCCAACGTCAATGGCCATTGGTTACACTGAAGCTTTCTTT.

For the CDR3, the DNA is TGTGCCAGCAGTGAAGGTCTTCTCATGTCAGAACCCCTCCACTTT. Its translation is CASSEGLLMSEPLHF. The J gene is TRBJ1-6, the V gene TRBV6-1; D gene unclear. From germline, CDR1 is MNHNS and CDR2 SASEGT. Trimming stripped 1 base from V and 12 bases from J, with 16 bases between. CDR3 length: 15 residues.

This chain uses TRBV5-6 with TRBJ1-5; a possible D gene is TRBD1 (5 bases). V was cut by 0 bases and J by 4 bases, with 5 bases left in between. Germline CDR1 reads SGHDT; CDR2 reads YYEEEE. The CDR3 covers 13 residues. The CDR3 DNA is TGTGCCAGCAGCTTGGACAGGAATCAGCCCCAGCATTTT. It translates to CASSLDRNQPQHF.

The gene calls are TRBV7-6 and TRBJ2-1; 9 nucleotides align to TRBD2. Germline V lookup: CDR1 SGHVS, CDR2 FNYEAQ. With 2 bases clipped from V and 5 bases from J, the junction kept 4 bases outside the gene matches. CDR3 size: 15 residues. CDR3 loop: CASSLPGLANNEQFF. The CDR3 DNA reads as TGTGCCAGCAGCTTACCGGGACTAGCCAACAATGAGCAGTTCTTC.

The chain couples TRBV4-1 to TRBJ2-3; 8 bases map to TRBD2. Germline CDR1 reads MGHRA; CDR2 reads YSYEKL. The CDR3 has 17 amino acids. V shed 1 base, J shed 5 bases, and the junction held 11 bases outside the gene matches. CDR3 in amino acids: CASSQVSSGGALDTQYF. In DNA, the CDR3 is TGCGCCAGCAGCCAAGTATCCTCGGGGGGGGCCTTAGATACGCAGTATTTT.

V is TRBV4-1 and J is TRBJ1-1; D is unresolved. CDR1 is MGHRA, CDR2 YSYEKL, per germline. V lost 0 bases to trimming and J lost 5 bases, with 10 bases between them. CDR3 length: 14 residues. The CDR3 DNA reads TGCGCCAGCAGCCAAGAAGGCGGGCTGACTGAAGCTTTCTTT. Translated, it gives CASSQEGGLTEAFF.

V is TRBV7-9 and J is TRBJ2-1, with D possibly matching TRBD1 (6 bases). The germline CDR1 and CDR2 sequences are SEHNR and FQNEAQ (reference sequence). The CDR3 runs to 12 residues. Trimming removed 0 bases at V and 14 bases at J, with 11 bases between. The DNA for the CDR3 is TGTGCCAGCAGCTTAGCGGGACAAAGAAAGTTCTTC. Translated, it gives CASSLAGQRKFF.

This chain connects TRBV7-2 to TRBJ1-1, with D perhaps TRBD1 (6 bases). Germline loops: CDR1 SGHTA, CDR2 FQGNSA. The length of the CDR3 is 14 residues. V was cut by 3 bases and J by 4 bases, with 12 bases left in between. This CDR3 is CASSFRQVSTEAFF. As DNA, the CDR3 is TGTGCCAGCAGCTTTCGACAGGTGAGCACTGAAGCTTTCTTT. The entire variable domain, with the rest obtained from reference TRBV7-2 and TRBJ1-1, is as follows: GAGVSQSPSNKVTEKGKDVELRCDPISGHTALYWYRQSLGQGLEFLIYFQGNSAPDKSGLPSDRFSAERTGGSVSTLTIQRTQQEDSAVYLCASSFRQVSTEAFFGQGTRLTVV.

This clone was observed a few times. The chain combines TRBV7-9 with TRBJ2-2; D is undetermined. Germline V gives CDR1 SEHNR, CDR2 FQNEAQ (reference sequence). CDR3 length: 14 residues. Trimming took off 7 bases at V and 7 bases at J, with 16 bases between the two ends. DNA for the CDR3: TGTGCCAGCACCTCGCGAGGTCGGGTCGGGGAGCTGTTTTTT. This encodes CASTSRGRVGELFF.